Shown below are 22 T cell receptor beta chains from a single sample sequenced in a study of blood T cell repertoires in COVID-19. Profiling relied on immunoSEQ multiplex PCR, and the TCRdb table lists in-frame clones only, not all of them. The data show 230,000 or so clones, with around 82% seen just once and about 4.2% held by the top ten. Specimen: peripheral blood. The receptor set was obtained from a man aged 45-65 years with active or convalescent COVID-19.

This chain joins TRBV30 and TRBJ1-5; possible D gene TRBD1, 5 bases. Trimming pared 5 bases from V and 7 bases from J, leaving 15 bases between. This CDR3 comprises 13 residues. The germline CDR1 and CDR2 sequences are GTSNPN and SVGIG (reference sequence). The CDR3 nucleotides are TGTGCCTGGGCGGGGGGAGATGGGCAGCCCCAGCATTTT. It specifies CAWAGGDGQPQHF. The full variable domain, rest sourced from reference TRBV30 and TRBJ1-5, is SQTIHQWPATLVQPVGSPLSLECTVEGTSNPNLYWYRQAAGRGLQLLFYSVGIGQISSEVPQNLSASRPQDRQFILSSKKLLLSDSGFYLCAWAGGDGQPQHFGDGTRLSIL.

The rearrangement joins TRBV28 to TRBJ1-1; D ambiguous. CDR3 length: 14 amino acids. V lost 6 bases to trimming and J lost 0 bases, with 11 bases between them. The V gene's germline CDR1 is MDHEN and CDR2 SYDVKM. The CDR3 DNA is TGTGCCAGCAGCTCCCTGGGCTTGAACACTGAAGCTTTCTTT. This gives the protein CASSSLGLNTEAFF.

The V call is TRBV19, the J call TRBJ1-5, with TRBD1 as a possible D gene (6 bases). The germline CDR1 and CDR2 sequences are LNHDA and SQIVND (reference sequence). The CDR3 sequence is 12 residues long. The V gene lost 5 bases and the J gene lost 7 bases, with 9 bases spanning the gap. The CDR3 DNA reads TGTGCCAGTAGTGACAGGAGCCAGCCCCAGCATTTT. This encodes CASSDRSQPQHF.

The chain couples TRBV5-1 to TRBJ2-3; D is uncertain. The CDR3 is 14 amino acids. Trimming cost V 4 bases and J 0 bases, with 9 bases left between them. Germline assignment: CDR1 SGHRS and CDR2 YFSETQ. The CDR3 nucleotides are TGCGCCAGCAGCCCGCCGAGGAGCACAGATACGCAGTATTTT. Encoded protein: CASSPPRSTDTQYF. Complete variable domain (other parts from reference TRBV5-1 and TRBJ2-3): KAGVTQTPRYLIKTRGQQVTLSCSPISGHRSVSWYQQTPGQGLQFLFEYFSETQRNKGNFPGRFSGRQFSNSRSEMNVSTLELGDSALYLCASSPPRSTDTQYFGPGTRLTVL.

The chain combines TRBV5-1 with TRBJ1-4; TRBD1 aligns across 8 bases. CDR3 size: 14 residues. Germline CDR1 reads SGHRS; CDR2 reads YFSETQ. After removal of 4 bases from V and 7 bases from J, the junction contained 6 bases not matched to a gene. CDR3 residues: CASSQDRGGEKLFF. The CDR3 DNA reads TGCGCCAGCAGCCAAGACAGGGGTGGTGAAAAACTGTTTTTT.

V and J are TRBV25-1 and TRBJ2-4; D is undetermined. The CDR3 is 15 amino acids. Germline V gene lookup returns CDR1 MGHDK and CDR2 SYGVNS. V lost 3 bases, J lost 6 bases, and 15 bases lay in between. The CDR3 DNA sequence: TGTGCCAGCAGTGAGTCTGGGCAGGCCGGAAACATTCAGTACTTC. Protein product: CASSESGQAGNIQYF.

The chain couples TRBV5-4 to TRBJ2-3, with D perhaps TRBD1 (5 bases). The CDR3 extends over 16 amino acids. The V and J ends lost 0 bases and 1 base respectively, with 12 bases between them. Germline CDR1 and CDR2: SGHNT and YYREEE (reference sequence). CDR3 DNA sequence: TGTGCCAGCAGCTTGGCACAGGCCGCTGGCACAGATACGCAGTATTTT. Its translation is CASSLAQAAGTDTQYF.

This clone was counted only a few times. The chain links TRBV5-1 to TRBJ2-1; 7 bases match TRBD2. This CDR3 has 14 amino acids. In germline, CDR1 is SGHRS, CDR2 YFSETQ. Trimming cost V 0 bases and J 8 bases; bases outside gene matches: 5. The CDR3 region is CASSLVRGRDEQFF. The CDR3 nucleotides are TGCGCCAGCAGCTTGGTGCGGGGGAGGGATGAGCAGTTCTTC. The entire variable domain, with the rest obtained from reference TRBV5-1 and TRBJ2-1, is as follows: KAGVTQTPRYLIKTRGQQVTLSCSPISGHRSVSWYQQTPGQGLQFLFEYFSETQRNKGNFPGRFSGRQFSNSRSEMNVSTLELGDSALYLCASSLVRGRDEQFFGPGTRLTVL.

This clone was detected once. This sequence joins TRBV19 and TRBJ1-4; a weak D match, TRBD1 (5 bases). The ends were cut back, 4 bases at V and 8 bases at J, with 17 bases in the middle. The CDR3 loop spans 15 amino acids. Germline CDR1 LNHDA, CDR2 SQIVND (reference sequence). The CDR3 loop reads CASSSLFQGGEKLFF. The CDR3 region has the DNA TGTGCCAGTAGTAGCCTCTTCCAGGGTGGAGAAAAACTGTTTTTT.

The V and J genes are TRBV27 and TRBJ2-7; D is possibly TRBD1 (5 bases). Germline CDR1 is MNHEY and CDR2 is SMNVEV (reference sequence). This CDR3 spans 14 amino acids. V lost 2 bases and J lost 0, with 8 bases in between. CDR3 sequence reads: CASSLVGLSYEQYF. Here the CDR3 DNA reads TGTGCCAGCAGTTTAGTGGGGCTCTCCTACGAGCAGTACTTC.

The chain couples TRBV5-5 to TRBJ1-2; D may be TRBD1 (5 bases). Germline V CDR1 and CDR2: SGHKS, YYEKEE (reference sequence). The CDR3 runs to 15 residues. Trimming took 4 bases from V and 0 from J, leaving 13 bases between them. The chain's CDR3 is CASSEPRQPNYGYTF. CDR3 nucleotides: TGTGCCAGCAGCGAGCCGAGACAGCCTAACTATGGCTACACCTTC.

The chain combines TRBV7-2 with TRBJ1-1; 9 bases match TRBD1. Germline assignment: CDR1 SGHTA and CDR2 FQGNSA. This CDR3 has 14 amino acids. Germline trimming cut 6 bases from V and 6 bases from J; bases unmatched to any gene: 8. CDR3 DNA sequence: TGTGCCAGCAGTTTACAGGGGGCGGTGGCTGAAGCTTTCTTT. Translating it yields CASSLQGAVAEAFF.

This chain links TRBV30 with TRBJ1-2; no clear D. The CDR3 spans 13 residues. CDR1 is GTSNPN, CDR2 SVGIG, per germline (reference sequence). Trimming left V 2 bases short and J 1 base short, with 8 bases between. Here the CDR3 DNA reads TGTGCCTGGAGTCCAGGCGTTAACTATGGCTACACCTTC. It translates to CAWSPGVNYGYTF.

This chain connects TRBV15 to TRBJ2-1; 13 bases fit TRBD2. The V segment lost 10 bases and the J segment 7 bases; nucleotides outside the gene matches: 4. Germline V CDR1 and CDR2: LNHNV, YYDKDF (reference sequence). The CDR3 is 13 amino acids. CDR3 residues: CAIGLAGVNEQFF. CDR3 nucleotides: TGTGCCATAGGACTAGCGGGGGTAAATGAGCAGTTCTTC.

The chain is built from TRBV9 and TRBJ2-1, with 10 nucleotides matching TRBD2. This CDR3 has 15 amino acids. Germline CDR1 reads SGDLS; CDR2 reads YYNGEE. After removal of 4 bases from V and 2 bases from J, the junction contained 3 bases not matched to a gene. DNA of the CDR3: TGTGCCAGCAGCCTGCTAGCGGGGGCCTACAATGAGCAGTTCTTC. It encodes CASSLLAGAYNEQFF.

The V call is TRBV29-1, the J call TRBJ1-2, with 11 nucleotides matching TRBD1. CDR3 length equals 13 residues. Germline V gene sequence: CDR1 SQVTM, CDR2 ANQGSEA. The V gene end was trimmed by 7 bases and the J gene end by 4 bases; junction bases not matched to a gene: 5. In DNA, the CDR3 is TGCAGCGCCAGGACAGGGGGCAGCTATGGCTACACCTTC. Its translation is CSARTGGSYGYTF.

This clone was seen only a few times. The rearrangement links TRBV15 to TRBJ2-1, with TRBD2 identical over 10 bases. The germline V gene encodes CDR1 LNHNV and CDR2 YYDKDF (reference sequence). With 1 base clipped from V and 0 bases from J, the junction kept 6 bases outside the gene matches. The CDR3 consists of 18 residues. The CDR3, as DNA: TGTGCCACCAGCAGAGGTTATAGCGGGGGGTCCTCCTACAATGAGCAGTTCTTC. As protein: CATSRGYSGGSSYNEQFF.

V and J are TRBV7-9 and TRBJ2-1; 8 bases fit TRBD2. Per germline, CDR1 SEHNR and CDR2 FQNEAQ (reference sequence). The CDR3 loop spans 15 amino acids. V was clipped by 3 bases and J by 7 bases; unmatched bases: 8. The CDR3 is CASSFRGGPMNEQFF. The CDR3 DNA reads TGTGCCAGCAGCTTTCGGGGGGGCCCGATGAATGAGCAGTTCTTC.

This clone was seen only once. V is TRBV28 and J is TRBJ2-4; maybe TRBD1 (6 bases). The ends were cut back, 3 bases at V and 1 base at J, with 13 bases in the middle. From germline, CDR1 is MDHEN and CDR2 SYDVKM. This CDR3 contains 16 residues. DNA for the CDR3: TGTGCCAGCAGTTTCACAGGGAGTTTGGCCAAAAACATTCAGTACTTC. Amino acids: CASSFTGSLAKNIQYF.

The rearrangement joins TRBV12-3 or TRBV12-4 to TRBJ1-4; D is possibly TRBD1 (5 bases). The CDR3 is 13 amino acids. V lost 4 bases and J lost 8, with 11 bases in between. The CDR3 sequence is CASSWGGEEKLFF. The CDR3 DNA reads TGTGCCAGCAGTTGGGGGGGGGAAGAAAAACTGTTTTTT.

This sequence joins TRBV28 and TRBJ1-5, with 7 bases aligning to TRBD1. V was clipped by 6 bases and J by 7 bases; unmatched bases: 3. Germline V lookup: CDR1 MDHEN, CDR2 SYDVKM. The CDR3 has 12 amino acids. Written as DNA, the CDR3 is TGTGCCAGCAGAACGGGACAGCAGCCCCAGCATTTT. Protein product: CASRTGQQPQHF.

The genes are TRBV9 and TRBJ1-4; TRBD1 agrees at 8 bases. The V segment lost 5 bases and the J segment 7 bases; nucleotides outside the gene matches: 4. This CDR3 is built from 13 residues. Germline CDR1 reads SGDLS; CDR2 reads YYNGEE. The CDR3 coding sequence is TGTGCCAGCAGTCCAGGGGGCGTTGAAAAACTGTTTTTT. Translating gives CASSPGGVEKLFF.